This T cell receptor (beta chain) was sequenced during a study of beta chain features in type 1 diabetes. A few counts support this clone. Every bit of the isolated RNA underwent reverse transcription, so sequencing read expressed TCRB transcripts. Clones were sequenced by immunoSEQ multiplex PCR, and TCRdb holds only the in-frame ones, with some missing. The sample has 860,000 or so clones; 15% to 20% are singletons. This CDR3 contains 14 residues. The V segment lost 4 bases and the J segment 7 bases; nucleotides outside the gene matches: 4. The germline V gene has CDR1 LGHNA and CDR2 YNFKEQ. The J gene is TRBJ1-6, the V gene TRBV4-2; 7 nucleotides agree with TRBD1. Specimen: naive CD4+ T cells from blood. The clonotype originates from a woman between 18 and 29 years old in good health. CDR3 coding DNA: TGTGCCAGCAGCCTTGGACAGGAGAATTCACCCCTCCACTTT. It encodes CASSLGQENSPLHF.